Presented here are 5 T cell receptor beta chains from one specimen sequenced in a study of vaccination and CD4 T cells after COVID-19. Treatment specified: approximately nine-day PBMC culture with coronavirus spike peptide pools or control peptides (ViraFEST assay). Their antigens remain unidentified. CD4+ T cells that had been cultured provided DNA sequenced with the Oncomine TCR Beta short-read assay. TCRdb independently ran MiXCR on the PCR reads; one entry per CDR3 protein. This sample has 15,000 to 20,000 distinct CDR3 sequences, with roughly three fifths found just once. Sequencing was performed on CD4+ T cells from blood, cultured in vitro. These receptors originate from a human donor who had recovered from COVID-19.

This clonotype was detected only once. The chain carries TRBV19 and TRBJ1-2; unclear D gene. Trimming stripped 3 bases from V and 4 bases from J, with 12 bases between. Germline V gene data show CDR1 as LNHDA and CDR2 as SQIVND (reference sequence). This CDR3 contains 14 residues. This CDR3 is CASSMNSQSYGYTF. The CDR3 nucleotides are TGTGCCAGTAGTATGAACTCACAGAGCTATGGCTACACCTTC.

The chain combines TRBV7-9 with TRBJ1-6; no definite D call. V was pared by 5 bases and J by 10 bases, with 12 bases between. This CDR3 region has 13 residues. Germline loops: CDR1 SEHNR, CDR2 FQNEAQ (reference sequence). Here the CDR3 reads CASSPDLWSPLHF. CDR3 coding DNA: TGTGCCAGCAGCCCAGACCTCTGGTCACCCCTCCACTTT.

The chain joins TRBV5-1 to TRBJ2-5, with D possibly matching TRBD2 (6 bases). V was pared by 2 bases and J by 1 base, with 15 bases between. The germline V gene has CDR1 SGHRS and CDR2 YFSETQ. The CDR3 length is 16 residues. This chain's CDR3 is CASSFLAGGGQETQYF. The DNA of the CDR3 is TGCGCCAGCAGCTTTTTGGCTGGGGGAGGCCAAGAGACCCAGTACTTC.

There are a few counts of this clonotype. This rearrangement joins TRBV7-6 to TRBJ1-1; 9 bases match TRBD1. Germline loops: CDR1 SGHVS, CDR2 FNYEAQ. J was trimmed by 5 bases and V by 4 bases; bases with no gene match: 14. The CDR3 is 17 amino acids. The CDR3 bases are TGTGCCAGCAGCTCCTTTCCACCGGGACAGGGTAGTACTGAAGCTTTCTTT. This translates into CASSSFPPGQGSTEAFF.

V and J are TRBV20-1 and TRBJ2-3; TRBD1 matches at 8 bases. The CDR3 is 14 residues long. V dropped 6 bases and J dropped 2; count of bases not matched to a gene: 7. Germline-derived CDR1 and CDR2 are DFQATT and SNEGSKA (reference sequence). DNA for the CDR3: TGCAGTGCCCACAGGACAGGGATCACAGATACGCAGTATTTT. Amino acid sequence: CSAHRTGITDTQYF.